This record covers a single TCR beta chain. No antigen is known for it. TCRdb ran MiXCR on the 5' RACE reads and lists one entry per CDR3 protein. The repertoire holds some 350,000 distinct CDR3 sequences, approximately 4% seen once, with roughly 26% in the top ten. These data come from a study of T cells after yellow fever vaccination. Findings and limits, study-wide: Boosting was followed by the reappearance of most primary-vaccination clones (96% CD4, around 91% CD8). CD4 and CD8 compartments shared a small share of clonotypes, likely from convergent recombination.

Germline V gives CDR1 SGHRS, CDR2 YFSETQ. The CDR3 is 13 residues long. This sequence originates from a man younger than 35 who received the YFV17D yellow fever vaccine. V gene TRBV5-1 combines with J gene TRBJ2-3; no reliable D call. The specimen comprised PBMCs, sampled 5 days after the yellow fever booster vaccination. This CDR3 reads CTSRLSSTDTQYF. As DNA, the CDR3 is TGCACCTCCCGCTTATCTAGCACAGATACGCAGTATTTT.